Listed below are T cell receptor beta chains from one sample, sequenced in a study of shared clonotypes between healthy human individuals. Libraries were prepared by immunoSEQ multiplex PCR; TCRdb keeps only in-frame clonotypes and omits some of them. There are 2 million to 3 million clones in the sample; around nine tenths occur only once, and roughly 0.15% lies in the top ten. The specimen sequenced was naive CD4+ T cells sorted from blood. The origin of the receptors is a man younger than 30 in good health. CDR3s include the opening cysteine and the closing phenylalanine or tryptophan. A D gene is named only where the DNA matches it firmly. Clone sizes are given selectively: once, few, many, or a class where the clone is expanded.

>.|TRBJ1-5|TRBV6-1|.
TGTGCCAGCAGTGACCCCGGGTGGGGCGCATTTGGCAATCAGCCCCAGCATTTT
CASSDPGWGAFGNQPQHF
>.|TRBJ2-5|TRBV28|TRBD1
TGTGCCAGCAGTCCCAGCCCGGGGACAGGGGGCCAAGAGACCCAGTACTTC
CASSPSPGTGGQETQYF
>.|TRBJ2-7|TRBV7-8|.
TGTGCCAGCTCCCACGGAACCCCCTACGAGCAGTACTTC
CASSHGTPYEQYF
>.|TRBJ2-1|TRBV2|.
TGTGCCAGCAGTGGGGGGTCCTACAATGAGCAGTTCTTC
CASSGGSYNEQFF
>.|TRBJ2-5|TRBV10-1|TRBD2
TGCGCCAGCAGTGAAGGGACTATTACCAGAGAGACCCAGTACTTC
CASSEGTITRETQYF
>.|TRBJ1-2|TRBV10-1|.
TGCGCCAGCAGTGAATACAGGGCTCGTGGCTACACCTTC
CASSEYRARGYTF
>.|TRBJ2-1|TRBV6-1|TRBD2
TGTGCCGTACCGGGACTAGCGGACAATGAGCAGTTCTTC
CAVPGLADNEQFF
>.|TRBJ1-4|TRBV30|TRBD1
TGTGCCTGGGCCAGGGGGGATAATGAAAAACTGTTTTTT
CAWARGDNEKLFF
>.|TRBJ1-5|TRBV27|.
TGTGCCAGCAGCCAATACCGACTAGATCTACGGCAGCCCCAGCATTTT
CASSQYRLDLRQPQHF
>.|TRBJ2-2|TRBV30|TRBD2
TGTGCCTGGAGTGTACGGGGACTAGGATCCGGGGAGCTGTTTTTT
CAWSVRGLGSGELFF
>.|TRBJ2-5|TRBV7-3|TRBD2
TGTGCCAGCAGCCCTAGCGGGGGGCAAATAGAGACCCAGTACTTC
CASSPSGGQIETQYF
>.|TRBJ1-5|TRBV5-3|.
TGTGCCAGAAGCTTGCGGAGGGGTGATCAGCCCCAGCATTTT
CARSLRRGDQPQHF
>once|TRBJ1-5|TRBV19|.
TGTGCCAGTAGTATAGGGGCAGGCTGGAATCAGCCCCAGCATTTT
CASSIGAGWNQPQHF
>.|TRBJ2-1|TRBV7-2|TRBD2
TGTGCCAGCATGTGGGGACTAGCGGGGACTTACAATGAGCAGTTCTTC
CASMWGLAGTYNEQFF
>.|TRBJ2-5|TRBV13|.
TGTGCCAGCAGCTTAGGCCGGGGAGGACTCCAAGAGACCCAGTACTTC
CASSLGRGGLQETQYF
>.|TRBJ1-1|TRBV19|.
TGTGCCAGTAGTATAATAGGGAACACTGAAGCTTTCTTT
CASSIIGNTEAFF
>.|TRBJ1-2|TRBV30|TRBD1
TGTGCCTGGGGACAGGGGGCGCGGTATGGCTACACCTTC
CAWGQGARYGYTF
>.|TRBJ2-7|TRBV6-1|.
TGTGCCAGCAGTGAATTGGCGGGACTCTACGAGCAGTACTTC
CASSELAGLYEQYF
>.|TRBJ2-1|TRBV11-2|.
TGTGCCAGCAGCTCGGTAGGATGGCGGCTCCGTTCCTACAATGAGCAGTTCTTC
CASSSVGWRLRSYNEQFF
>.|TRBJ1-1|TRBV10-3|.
TGTGCCATCAGTTACAGGGCTGGGGCTGAAGCTTTCTTT
CAISYRAGAEAFF
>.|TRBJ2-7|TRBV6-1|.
TGTGCCAGCAGTGAAGCGGGACTAACAGGGGTAGTATCGACCGAGCAGTACTTC
CASSEAGLTGVVSTEQYF
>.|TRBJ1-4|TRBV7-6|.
TGTGCCAGCAGCTTAGAACCAACTAATGAAAAACTGTTTTTT
CASSLEPTNEKLFF
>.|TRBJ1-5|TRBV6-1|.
TGTGCCAGCAGTAAAGACAGCCCCTATAGCAATCAGCCCCAGCATTTT
CASSKDSPYSNQPQHF
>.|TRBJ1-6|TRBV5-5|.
TGTGCCAGCAGCTTGGAAGGGTTGCCACCCCTCCACTTT
CASSLEGLPPLHF
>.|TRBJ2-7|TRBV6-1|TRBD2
TGTGCCAGCAATATAGCGGGAGTAAAAGGCTACGAGCAGTACTTC
CASNIAGVKGYEQYF
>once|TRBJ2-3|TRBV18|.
TGTGCCAGCTCACCACCGGGTACGCAGTATTTT
CASSPPGTQYF
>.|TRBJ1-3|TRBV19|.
TGTGCCAGTAGTATAGGTCAGTTCTCTGGAAACACCATATATTTT
CASSIGQFSGNTIYF
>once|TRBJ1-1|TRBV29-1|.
TGCAGCGTTCTAGGATCAGGACTTATGAACACTGAAGCTTTCTTT
CSVLGSGLMNTEAFF
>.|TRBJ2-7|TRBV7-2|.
TGTGCCAGCAGCTTCGGGACATACGAGCAGTACTTC
CASSFGTYEQYF
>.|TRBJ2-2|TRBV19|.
TGTGCCAGTAGTATACGGAAACAGAACACCGGGGAGCTGTTTTTT
CASSIRKQNTGELFF
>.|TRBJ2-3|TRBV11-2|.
TGTGCCAGCAGCTTAGATCTGGCGGCTAGCACAGATACGCAGTATTTT
CASSLDLAASTDTQYF
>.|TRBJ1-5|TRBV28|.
TGTGCCAGCTTACACCCCTCGGGCAATCAGCCCCAGCATTTT
CASLHPSGNQPQHF
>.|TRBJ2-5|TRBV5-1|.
TGCGCCAGCAGCACCGGGACTGTAGTTGGTGGAGAGACCCAGTACTTC
CASSTGTVVGGETQYF
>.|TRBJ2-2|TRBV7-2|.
TGTGCCAGCAGCTTGGACCGGGGGCAGGCCGGGGAGCTGTTTTTT
CASSLDRGQAGELFF
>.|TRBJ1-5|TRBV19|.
TGTGCCAGCAAACGAAAACAGGGAGTATATGGCAATCAGCCCCAGCATTTT
CASKRKQGVYGNQPQHF
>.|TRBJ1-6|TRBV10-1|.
TGCGCCAGCAGTGCAGGGATCAATTCACCCCTCCACTTT
CASSAGINSPLHF
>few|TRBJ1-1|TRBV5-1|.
TGCGCCAGCAGCTTGGCCGGGGAGAACACTGAAGCTTTCTTT
CASSLAGENTEAFF
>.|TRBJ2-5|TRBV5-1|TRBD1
TGCGCCAGCAGCCAATTACAGGGGTTAGAGACCCAGTACTTC
CASSQLQGLETQYF
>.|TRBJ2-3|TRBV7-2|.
TGTGCCAGCAGCATAGGACCCACCAATACGCAGTATTTT
CASSIGPTNTQYF
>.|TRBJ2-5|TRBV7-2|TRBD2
TGTGCCAGCTTTTTTGTAGCGGGGTTTGCGGAGACCCAGTACTTC
CASFFVAGFAETQYF
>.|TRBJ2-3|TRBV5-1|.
TGCGCCAGCAGCTTGGCCCGTCAGGGCCTTAGCACAGATACGCAGTATTTT
CASSLARQGLSTDTQYF
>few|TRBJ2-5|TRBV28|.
TGTGCCAGCAGTTTGTACCAAGAGACCCAGTACTTC
CASSLYQETQYF
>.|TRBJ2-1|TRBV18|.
TGTGCCAGCTCACCACAGGGGGATACCTTCAATGAGCAGTTCTTC
CASSPQGDTFNEQFF
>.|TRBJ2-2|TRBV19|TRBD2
TGTGCCAGTAGTATTGGCGGGGGAGGCACCGGGGAGCTGTTTTTT
CASSIGGGGTGELFF
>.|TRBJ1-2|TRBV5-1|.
TGCGCCAGCAGCGCGAACCGCCCGCAAAACTATGGCTACACCTTC
CASSANRPQNYGYTF
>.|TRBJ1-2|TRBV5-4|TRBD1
TGTGCCAGCAGCTTAAAAGACAGGGATGGCTACACCTTC
CASSLKDRDGYTF
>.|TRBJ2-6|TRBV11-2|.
TGTGCCAGCAGCCTGTCGATTGGGGCCAACGTCCTGACTTTC
CASSLSIGANVLTF
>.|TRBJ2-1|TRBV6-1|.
TGTGCCAGCAGTGAAACTCTTGGACTTGCCTACAATGAGCAGTTCTTC
CASSETLGLAYNEQFF
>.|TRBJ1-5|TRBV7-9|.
TGTGCCAGCAGCTTAGGGTATGCCGGGGAGATAGATAGCAATCAGCCCCAGCATTTT
CASSLGYAGEIDSNQPQHF
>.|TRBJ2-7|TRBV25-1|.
TGTGCCAGCAGGAGTAGGGACAAGCAGTACTTC
CASRSRDKQYF
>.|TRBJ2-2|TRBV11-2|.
TGTGCCAGCAGATACGGGACTACCGGGGAGCTGTTTTTT
CASRYGTTGELFF
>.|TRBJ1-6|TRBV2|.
TGTGCCAGCAGTGAATTTGACGGTAATTCACCCCTCCACTTT
CASSEFDGNSPLHF
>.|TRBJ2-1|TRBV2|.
TGTGCCAGCTTAGAGGGGGGGGAGCAGTTCTTC
CASLEGGEQFF
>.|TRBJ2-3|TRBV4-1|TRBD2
TGCGCCAGCAGTCCTAACCGAAGACTAGCGGGAGGCCCAGATACGCAGTATTTT
CASSPNRRLAGGPDTQYF
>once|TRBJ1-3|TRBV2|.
TGTGCCAGCAGTCCAGCGGGGTTGGCTGGAAACACCATATATTTT
CASSPAGLAGNTIYF
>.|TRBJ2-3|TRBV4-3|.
TGCGCCAGCAGCCAAGATAGAAGGGGATTCACAGATACGCAGTATTTT
CASSQDRRGFTDTQYF
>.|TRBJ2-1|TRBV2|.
TGTGCCAGCAGTGAAGGACTTGGGGAGCAGTTCTTC
CASSEGLGEQFF
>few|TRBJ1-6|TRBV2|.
TGTGCCAGCAAAGGGGAGCGGAATTCACCCCTCCACTTT
CASKGERNSPLHF
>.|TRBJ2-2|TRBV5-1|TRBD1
TGCGCCAGCAGCTTTGGGACAGGGGGAAACACCGGGGAGCTGTTTTTT
CASSFGTGGNTGELFF
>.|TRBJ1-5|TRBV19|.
TGTGCCAGTAGTATTGGGGGGCCCTTGGGCAATCAGCCCCAGCATTTT
CASSIGGPLGNQPQHF